This T cell receptor (beta chain) comes out of a study of blood T cells in healthy people across ages. There are a few counts of this clonotype. Then a second PCR, running roughly 7 to 11 cycles, was carried out with a sample-barcoded 5' primer and a J-beta primer mix. Sequencing of every sample gave 3 million or more CDR3-containing paired-end reads. From the 5' RACE reads, TCRdb called clonotypes with MiXCR, one entry per CDR3 protein. This table has 1,500,000 or so distinct CDR3 sequences, approximately 42% appearing once. J was trimmed by 0 bases and V by 5 bases; bases with no gene match: 6. The CDR3 extends over 16 amino acids.

This receptor was taken from a woman between 18 and 29 years old in good health. Input material: blood. The rearrangement links TRBV12-3 or TRBV12-4 to TRBJ2-3, with 9 positions matching TRBD2. Written as DNA, the CDR3 is TGTGCCAGCAGTGGAAGGACTAGCGTTAGCACAGATACGCAGTATTTT. This translates into CASSGRTSVSTDTQYF.